This entry lists 31 T cell receptor beta chains sequenced from one sample in a study of T cells expressing NK-cell markers. For each CDR3 protein, TCRdb gives one entry from its re-call of the 5' RACE reads, without DNA. The record lists 200,000 to 300,000 distinct CDR3 sequences, of which the ten most abundant hold approximately 0.42%. What was sequenced was blood T cells: a sorted CD56 or NKG2C T cell subset, CD4+ or CD8+ T cells, or bulk PBMC T cells (not recorded which). The receptors originated from a man younger than 35 in good health.

The V gene is TRBV11-2, the J gene TRBJ2-2. CDR3 length equals 16 residues. Germline loops: CDR1 SGHAT, CDR2 FQNNGV. Here the CDR3 reads CASRMIRRGNTGELFF.

CDR3: CASSFRGAGNYGYTF. The V gene is TRBV27, the J gene TRBJ1-2; TCRdb picks TRBD1, but there is no DNA to check that call. The CDR3 length is 15 residues. Looked up from germline, CDR1 is MNHEY and CDR2 is SMNVEV (reference sequence).

This chain links TRBV20-1 with TRBJ2-7; the D gene TCRdb calls, TRBD1, cannot be checked with no DNA. This CDR3 contains 13 residues. CDR1 DFQATT and CDR2 SNEGSKA come from the germline V gene (reference sequence). CDR3 region: CSASRTGPGEQYF.

This chain connects TRBV10-3 to TRBJ2-5; TCRdb proposes TRBD1, but this gene call is untestable without DNA. Germline lookup yields CDR1 ENHRY and CDR2 SYGVKD. The CDR3 is 17 amino acids. The CDR3 sequence: CAISESSVTPGMETQYF.

CDR3 in amino acids: CASRAGTALGEQFF. This chain connects TRBV5-1 to TRBJ2-1; TCRdb returns TRBD2, unconfirmable since there is no DNA. Per the germline V gene, CDR1 is SGHRS and CDR2 is YFSETQ. The CDR3 is 14 residues long.

The chain has TRBV12-3 or TRBV12-4 and TRBJ2-3; TCRdb proposes TRBD2, but this gene call is untestable without DNA. The length of the CDR3 is 15 residues. The CDR3 region is CASSFPIGSTDTQYF.

The chain joins TRBV29-1 to TRBJ2-7; no DNA is available, so the TRBD2 call from TCRdb remains unchecked. Per the germline V gene, CDR1 is SQVTM and CDR2 is ANQGSEA. The CDR3 runs to 19 residues. The CDR3 loop is CSVHTHSILAGGPTYEQYF.

V usage is TRBV7-6 and J usage is TRBJ2-2; checking the TCRdb D call of TRBD2 is not possible without DNA. The CDR3 is made up of 16 amino acids. Germline V lookup: CDR1 SGHVS, CDR2 FNYEAQ. This CDR3 reads CASSLGTAGATGELFF.

The CDR3 region is CSTAGRLTDTQYF. The genes are TRBV29-1 and TRBJ2-3; the TCRdb D gene call, TRBD2, has no DNA to confirm it. The CDR3 runs to 13 residues. Germline CDR1 is SQVTM and CDR2 is ANQGSEA.

The V and J genes are TRBV20-1 and TRBJ2-7. The CDR3 extends over 11 amino acids. The germline CDR1 and CDR2 sequences are DFQATT and SNEGSKA (reference sequence). CDR3: CSAVDWYEQYF.

The chain is built from TRBV27 and TRBJ2-7; no DNA is available, so the TRBD2 call from TCRdb remains unchecked. This CDR3 has 15 residues. The V gene's germline CDR1 is MNHEY and CDR2 SMNVEV (reference sequence). This CDR3 is CASSRGTSVAYEQYF.

The rearrangement uses TRBV6-4 and TRBJ2-7; TCRdb outputs TRBD2, but without DNA this stays unchecked. The length of the CDR3 is 13 residues. Germline values: CDR1 MRHNA, CDR2 SNTAGT. CDR3 protein: CASRADSAYEQYF.

The chain recombines TRBV6-5 with TRBJ2-1; TCRdb reports TRBD2, a call that lacks DNA to check it against. Germline loops: CDR1 MNHEY, CDR2 SVGAGI. This CDR3 has 16 residues. The CDR3 loop is CASSYSRLAGGNEQFF.

The chain couples TRBV2 to TRBJ2-6; without DNA, the TCRdb call of TRBD2 cannot be checked. Germline-derived CDR1 and CDR2 are SNHLY and FYNNEI. CDR3 length: 16 amino acids. The CDR3 here is CASSESPSSGANVLTF.

The genes are TRBV29-1 and TRBJ1-4. The CDR3 loop spans 13 amino acids. Germline V gene data show CDR1 as SQVTM and CDR2 as ANQGSEA. This CDR3 is CSVLHPTNEKLFF.

The chain joins TRBV4-3 to TRBJ2-1; the TCRdb D gene call, TRBD2, has no DNA to confirm it. Per germline, CDR1 LGHNA and CDR2 YSLEER. CDR3 size: 15 residues. CDR3 loop: CASSQALSSRNEQFF.

The chain is built from TRBV6-1 and TRBJ2-5; without DNA, the TCRdb call of TRBD1 cannot be checked. The germline V gene encodes CDR1 MNHNS and CDR2 SASEGT. The CDR3 consists of 15 residues. The CDR3 region is CASSSGRGRGETQYF.

The chain employs TRBV20-1 and TRBJ2-1. The CDR3 consists of 14 residues. Germline CDR1 and CDR2: DFQATT and SNEGSKA (reference sequence). CDR3 region: CSARTGPSYNEQFF.

V is TRBV7-2 and J is TRBJ2-5; TCRdb's D call, TRBD1, is unchecked because there is no DNA. Germline V gives CDR1 SGHTA, CDR2 FQGNSA. This CDR3 contains 17 residues. The CDR3 protein is CASSSGRWGVVEETQYF.

V is TRBV19 and J is TRBJ2-1; TCRdb gives TRBD2 as the D gene, but with no DNA this cannot be confirmed. The CDR3 covers 16 residues. Looked up from germline, CDR1 is LNHDA and CDR2 is SQIVND (reference sequence). This CDR3 is CASSPGVAGGPEEQFF.

The genes are TRBV12-3 or TRBV12-4 and TRBJ2-5; TCRdb's D call, TRBD2, is unchecked because there is no DNA. The CDR3 is made up of 15 amino acids. The CDR3 here is CASSRRLAGVETQYF.

This rearrangement joins TRBV24-1 to TRBJ2-1; TCRdb's D call of TRBD2 is untestable without DNA. The CDR3 extends over 16 amino acids. Per germline, CDR1 KGHDR and CDR2 SFDVKD. The CDR3 is CATSDPLADEYNEQFF.

This chain connects TRBV24-1 to TRBJ2-1; TCRdb returns TRBD2, unconfirmable since there is no DNA. This CDR3 has 20 amino acids. Germline V gene lookup returns CDR1 KGHDR and CDR2 SFDVKD. The CDR3 region is CATSDPGLAGGPHSGNEQFF.

The chain couples TRBV5-5 to TRBJ1-4. The CDR3 has 14 amino acids. The germline V gene encodes CDR1 SGHKS and CDR2 YYEKEE (reference sequence). The CDR3 region is CASSSPGVPEKLFF. Variable domain in full (rest from reference TRBV5-5 and TRBJ1-4): DAGVTQSPTHLIKTRGQQVTLRCSPISGHKSVSWYQQVLGQGPQFIFQYYEKEERGRGNFPDRFSARQFPNYSSELNVNALLLGDSALYLCASSSPGVPEKLFFGSGTQLSVL.

The rearrangement joins TRBV6-1 to TRBJ2-3; TCRdb's assignment of TRBD2 cannot be checked, as there is no DNA. Germline V lookup: CDR1 MNHNS, CDR2 SASEGT. This CDR3 comprises 18 residues. This chain's CDR3 is CASTPAGLAGASTDTQYF.

V is TRBV7-2 and J is TRBJ2-7; TCRdb indicates TRBD1, and absent DNA this call remains unverified. Germline CDR1 is SGHTA and CDR2 is FQGNSA. The CDR3 contains 16 residues. The CDR3 is CASSSSQRFPSYEQYF.

The chain uses TRBV29-1 and TRBJ2-3; TCRdb's assignment of TRBD2 cannot be checked, as there is no DNA. This CDR3 has 12 amino acids. Germline loops: CDR1 SQVTM, CDR2 ANQGSEA. The chain's CDR3 is CSVVPLQDTQYF.

This chain links TRBV20-1 with TRBJ2-1; checking the TCRdb D call of TRBD2 is not possible without DNA. Per germline, CDR1 DFQATT and CDR2 SNEGSKA (reference sequence). The CDR3 is 13 amino acids. The CDR3: CSAPFSGYNEQFF.

The rearrangement links TRBV21-1 to TRBJ2-1. TRBV21-1 is a pseudogene. There are 11 residues in the CDR3. CDR3: CASSKMKGQFF.

The V call is TRBV27, the J call TRBJ1-3. Germline V gene sequence: CDR1 MNHEY, CDR2 SMNVEV (reference sequence). The CDR3 loop spans 14 amino acids. This CDR3 reads CASSKRISGNTIYF.

The chain couples TRBV18 to TRBJ2-2; the D call from TCRdb, TRBD2, cannot be confirmed without DNA. The CDR3 is 17 residues long. Germline values: CDR1 KGHSH, CDR2 LQKENI. CDR3 amino acids: CASSEQGTSGFTGELFF.